A selection of T cell receptor beta chains follows, all from one sample in a study of CXCR3-negative and CXCR3-positive naive CD8 T cells. TCRdb re-called the 5' RACE reads and gives one entry per CDR3 protein, without DNA. Its table lists about 120,000 distinct CDR3 sequences. Sequenced: naive CXCR3+ CD8+ T cells from blood. Every receptor here comes from a human donor in good health. Some clones in this sample may be carry-over from other donors' samples. Each CDR3 is given with its conserved first and last residue. The order of the fields is V gene, J gene, CDR3 protein.

TRBV13	TRBJ2-7	CASSLLLGSSYEQYF
TRBV13	TRBJ1-2	CASSQTGTGIYGYTF
TRBV18	TRBJ2-1	CASSPQAGGAYNEQFF
TRBV6-5	TRBJ2-5	CASKPSRRGGLETQYF
TRBV19	TRBJ2-4	CALLPQDREDKNIQYF
TRBV29-1	TRBJ2-7	CSVVRRGAYEQYF
TRBV29-1	TRBJ1-2	CSVQKGTDHYGYTF
TRBV12-3/TRBV12-4	TRBJ2-3	CASSLALTGPLTDTQYF
TRBV28	TRBJ2-5	CASSLKSTSYQETQYF
TRBV19	TRBJ2-1	CASGLSSYNEQFF
TRBV14	TRBJ2-1	CASSQVPLTSYNEQFF
TRBV7-2	TRBJ2-7	CASSAGTGHPTEQYF
TRBV6-5	TRBJ2-2	CASSDRATNTGELFF
TRBV27	TRBJ2-1	CASRNLRGLSYNEQFF
TRBV6-2/TRBV6-3	TRBJ1-5	CASSYDENRGGNQPQHF
TRBV18	TRBJ2-7	CASSPTGTGGTYEQYF
TRBV2	TRBJ2-7	CASSEGRGYDYEQYF
TRBV10-2	TRBJ2-1	CASSDYDHEQFF
TRBV7-2	TRBJ1-1	CASSPWTANTEAFF
TRBV29-1	TRBJ1-4	CSPHRPTNEKLFF
TRBV5-1	TRBJ2-1	CASSLYLADNEQFF
TRBV7-9	TRBJ2-7	CASSFELTGFRQYF
TRBV20-1	TRBJ1-1	CSATRTGVFTEAFF
TRBV29-1	TRBJ2-2	CSVEGPQGPTGELFF
TRBV6-5	TRBJ1-1	CASSSTRASEAFF